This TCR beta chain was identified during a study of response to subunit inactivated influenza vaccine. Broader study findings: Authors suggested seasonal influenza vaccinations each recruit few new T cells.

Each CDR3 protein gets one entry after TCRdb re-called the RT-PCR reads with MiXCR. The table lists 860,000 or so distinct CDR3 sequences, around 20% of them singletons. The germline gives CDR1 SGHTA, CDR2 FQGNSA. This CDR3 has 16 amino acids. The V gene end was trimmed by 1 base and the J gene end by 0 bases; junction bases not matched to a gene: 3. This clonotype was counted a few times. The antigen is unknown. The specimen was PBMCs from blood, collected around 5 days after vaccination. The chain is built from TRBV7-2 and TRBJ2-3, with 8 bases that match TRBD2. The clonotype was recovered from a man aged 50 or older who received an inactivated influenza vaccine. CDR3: CASSLVGGGSTDTQYF. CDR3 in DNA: TGTGCCAGCAGCTTAGTCGGCGGGGGGAGCACAGATACGCAGTATTTT.